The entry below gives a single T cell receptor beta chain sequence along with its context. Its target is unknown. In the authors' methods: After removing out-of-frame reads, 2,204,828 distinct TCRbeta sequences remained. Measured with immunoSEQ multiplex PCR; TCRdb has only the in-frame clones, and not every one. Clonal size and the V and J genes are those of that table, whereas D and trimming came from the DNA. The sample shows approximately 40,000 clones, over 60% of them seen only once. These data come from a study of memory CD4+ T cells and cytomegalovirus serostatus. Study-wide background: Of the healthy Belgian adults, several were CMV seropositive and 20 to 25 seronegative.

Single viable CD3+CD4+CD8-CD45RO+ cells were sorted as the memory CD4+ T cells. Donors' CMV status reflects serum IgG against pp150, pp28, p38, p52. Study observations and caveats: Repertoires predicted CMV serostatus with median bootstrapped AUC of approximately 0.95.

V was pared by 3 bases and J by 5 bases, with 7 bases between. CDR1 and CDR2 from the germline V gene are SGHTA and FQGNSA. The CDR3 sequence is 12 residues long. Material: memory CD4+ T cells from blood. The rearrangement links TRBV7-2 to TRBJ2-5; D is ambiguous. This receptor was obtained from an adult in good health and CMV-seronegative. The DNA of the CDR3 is TGTGCCAGCAGCTTCTTGGGCGAGACCCAGTACTTC. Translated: CASSFLGETQYF.